The 29 T cell receptor beta chains listed next were all sequenced from one sample in a study of radiotherapy plus CTLA-4 blockade in lung cancer. The data were produced by immunoSEQ multiplex PCR, yet TCRdb's version contains in-frame clones alone and is incomplete. The repertoire holds 75,000 to 95,000 clones, with roughly 80% as singletons. This sample comprised peripheral blood, obtained from a patient treated with radiotherapy plus ipilimumab. These receptors originate from a human donor with non-small cell lung cancer that progressed on radiotherapy plus ipilimumab.

V and J are TRBV2 and TRBJ1-4, with a weak D call TRBD1 (6 bases). This CDR3 spans 16 amino acids. Germline values: CDR1 SNHLY, CDR2 FYNNEI. The V and J ends lost 3 bases and 7 bases respectively, with 18 bases between them. CDR3 in DNA: TGTGCCAGCAGTGATCCCAACAGGGCCCTATTTGAAAAACTGTTTTTT. Protein: CASSDPNRALFEKLFF.

The genes are TRBV28 and TRBJ2-6; D not certain. Trimming cost V 8 bases and J 0 bases, with 11 bases left between them. This CDR3 has 15 residues. The germline CDR1 and CDR2 sequences are MDHEN and SYDVKM. The CDR3 sequence is CASGNQFSGANVLTF. The CDR3 DNA reads as TGTGCCAGCGGCAATCAGTTCTCTGGGGCCAACGTCCTGACTTTC.

This clone has just a few counts. The rearrangement joins TRBV28 to TRBJ1-2; no clear D gene. With 4 bases removed from V and 2 bases from J, the gap between germline ends came to 8 bases. Germline V gene lookup returns CDR1 MDHEN and CDR2 SYDVKM. This CDR3 contains 13 residues. The CDR3 reads CASSSLPNYGYTF. Written as DNA, the CDR3 is TGTGCCAGCAGTTCCCTCCCCAACTATGGCTACACCTTC.

The rearrangement links TRBV29-1 to TRBJ1-2, with 7 bases lining up with TRBD1. This CDR3 comprises 14 residues. After removal of 3 bases from V and 4 bases from J, the junction contained 8 bases not matched to a gene. CDR1 is SQVTM and CDR2 is ANQGSEA in the germline V gene. The CDR3 sequence: CSVEPRDSVYGYTF. The CDR3 DNA sequence: TGCAGCGTTGAGCCCCGGGACAGCGTCTATGGCTACACCTTC.

This clone appeared a few times. The chain combines TRBV5-1 with TRBJ2-1; D unresolved. CDR1 and CDR2 (germline): SGHRS, YFSETQ. The length of the CDR3 is 15 residues. Trimming removed 0 bases at V and 4 bases at J, with 11 bases between. The DNA of the CDR3 is TGCGCCAGCAGCTTGGGAGACTCGTTATACAATGAGCAGTTCTTC. Protein: CASSLGDSLYNEQFF.

The chain uses TRBV30 and TRBJ2-5; 13 nucleotides line up with TRBD2. CDR1 GTSNPN and CDR2 SVGIG come from the germline V gene (reference sequence). The CDR3 consists of 17 residues. V gave up 1 base and J gave up 0 bases; unmatched junction bases: 5. The CDR3 reads CAWSELAGGDDQETQYF. The CDR3 region has the DNA TGTGCCTGGAGTGAACTAGCGGGAGGGGACGACCAAGAGACCCAGTACTTC.

This clone has just one count. The V and J genes are TRBV19 and TRBJ2-3; no definite D call. V lost 5 bases to trimming and J lost 4 bases, with 13 bases between them. CDR1 and CDR2 (germline): LNHDA, SQIVND (reference sequence). CDR3 length equals 14 residues. CDR3 sequence (DNA): TGTGCCAGTAGTGTTATAGGTACAGCAGATACGCAGTATTTT. Protein product: CASSVIGTADTQYF.

This sequence joins TRBV23-1 and TRBJ2-3; D call uncertain. TRBV23-1 is marked as an open reading frame, function uncertain. V was shortened by 6 bases and J by 4 bases, with 2 bases between the two germline ends. This CDR3 contains 10 residues. CDR3 DNA: TGCGCCAGCAGGCCAGATACGCAGTATTTT. This sequence encodes CASRPDTQYF.

The J gene is TRBJ1-3, the V gene TRBV30, with TRBD1 matching 7 bases. The CDR3 has 14 residues. V shed 4 bases and J 4 bases; nucleotides not matched to a gene: 7. Per germline, CDR1 GTSNPN and CDR2 SVGIG (reference sequence). The CDR3 spells CAWNKQGQGNTIYF. CDR3 in DNA: TGTGCCTGGAATAAACAGGGGCAAGGAAACACCATATATTTT.

The V gene is TRBV30, the J gene TRBJ2-1, with 9 bases that match TRBD2. Trimming took 4 bases from V and 6 from J; bases not matched to a gene: 13. The CDR3 sequence is 16 residues long. CDR1 is GTSNPN, CDR2 SVGIG, per germline (reference sequence). The CDR3 DNA reads as TGTGCCTGGATTCCTTTTAGCGGGAGAGGAGGCAATGAGCAGTTCTTC. Protein sequence: CAWIPFSGRGGNEQFF.

This chain connects TRBV10-1 to TRBJ1-5, with 9 bases fitting TRBD1. CDR1 and CDR2 (germline): WNHNN, SYGVQD (reference sequence). Trimming at V came to 6 bases and at J to 2 bases, leaving 8 bases not matched to a gene. The CDR3 is 16 amino acids. The CDR3 sequence is CASSDGTGRGNQPQHF. CDR3 DNA sequence: TGCGCCAGCAGCGACGGGACAGGGAGGGGCAATCAGCCCCAGCATTTT.

This clone was counted between two and nine times. The chain employs TRBV28 and TRBJ2-3; TRBD2 aligns across 7 bases. The CDR3 covers 15 residues. CDR1 is MDHEN and CDR2 is SYDVKM in the germline V gene. V dropped 3 bases and J dropped 1; count of bases not matched to a gene: 4. This CDR3 reads CASSFLLAGTDTQYF. In DNA form, the CDR3 reads TGTGCCAGCAGTTTTTTGCTAGCGGGCACAGATACGCAGTATTTT.

The rearrangement links TRBV6-6 to TRBJ2-7; D call uncertain. The CDR3 contains 12 residues. Germline CDR1 MNHNY, CDR2 SVGAGI (reference sequence). Trimming took off 6 bases at V and 3 bases at J, with 9 bases between the two ends. CDR3 protein: CASSQEDYEQYV. The CDR3 region has the DNA TGTGCCAGCAGCCAGGAAGACTACGAGCAGTACGTC.

V and J are TRBV6-5 and TRBJ2-6; D remains unclear. This CDR3 region has 15 residues. V was clipped by 6 bases and J by 1 base, with 10 bases between them. Germline V lookup: CDR1 MNHEY, CDR2 SVGAGI. The DNA for the CDR3 is TGTGCCAGCAGGTGGGATGCGTCTGGGGCCAACGTCCTGACTTTC. As protein: CASRWDASGANVLTF.

The rearrangement links TRBV6-5 to TRBJ2-6, with D maybe TRBD1 (5 bases). V was shortened by 6 bases and J by 3 bases, with 6 bases between the two germline ends. Germline CDR1 is MNHEY and CDR2 is SVGAGI. The CDR3 is 13 amino acids. CDR3 loop: CASRGRGANVLTF. The DNA of the CDR3 is TGTGCCAGCAGGGGGCGTGGGGCCAACGTCCTGACTTTC.

This clone was recorded once. The chain couples TRBV28 to TRBJ1-2; D unresolved. The germline V gene has CDR1 MDHEN and CDR2 SYDVKM. V was cut by 7 bases and J by 1 base, with 13 bases left in between. The CDR3 length is 14 residues. This CDR3 is CASITGNVNYGYTF. The DNA of the CDR3 is TGTGCCAGCATTACTGGCAACGTTAACTATGGCTACACCTTC.

The chain carries TRBV7-8 and TRBJ2-3; 10 bases are a match to TRBD1. Trimming removed 5 bases from V and 8 bases from J; junction bases left unmatched: 10. Germline V CDR1 and CDR2: SGHVS, FQNEAQ. This CDR3 comprises 15 residues. DNA for the CDR3: TGTGCCAGCAGCCCCCTAGGGCGGGACAGGGGTACGCAGTATTTT. Its translation is CASSPLGRDRGTQYF.

As DNA, the CDR3 is TGTGCCAGCAGTGCGGATGAGCAGTTCTTC. It translates to CASSADEQFF. This chain connects TRBV2 to TRBJ2-1; D gene uncertain. The ends were cut back, 4 bases at V and 8 bases at J, with 3 bases in the middle. This CDR3 comprises 10 residues. Germline V gene sequence: CDR1 SNHLY, CDR2 FYNNEI.

This chain connects TRBV18 to TRBJ2-7; D call uncertain. The germline V gene encodes CDR1 KGHSH and CDR2 LQKENI. V was cut by 3 bases and J by 6 bases, with 12 bases left in between. The CDR3 covers 13 residues. The CDR3 spells CASSPTLKGEQYF. CDR3 DNA sequence: TGTGCCAGCTCACCTACGCTCAAGGGCGAGCAGTACTTC.

In this sample, this clone turned up once. This chain's CDR3 is CASRKSPRDEQYF. For the CDR3, the DNA is TGTGCCAGTAGGAAGAGCCCTAGAGACGAGCAGTACTTC. The rearrangement links TRBV19 to TRBJ2-7; no clear D. V was trimmed by 6 bases and J by 5 bases, leaving 14 bases between them. Germline V lookup: CDR1 LNHDA, CDR2 SQIVND (reference sequence). This CDR3 is built from 13 residues.

The chain links TRBV7-3 to TRBJ2-2; possibly TRBD1 for D (6 bases). V dropped 5 bases and J dropped 7 bases, with 14 bases sitting between them. The CDR3 is made up of 14 amino acids. CDR1 and CDR2 (germline): SGHTA, FQGTGA. The CDR3 DNA follows: TGTGCCAGCAGCCCACAGGGTGTCGGCGGGGAGCTGTTTTTT. It yields the protein CASSPQGVGGELFF.

This clone occurred once. This chain links TRBV7-2 with TRBJ1-4; TRBD1 is a possible D gene (5 bases). The CDR3 length is 14 residues. Germline assignment: CDR1 SGHTA and CDR2 FQGNSA. Trimming left V 1 base short and J 7 bases short, with 10 bases between. CDR3 amino acids: CASSLVSGSEKLFF. The CDR3, as DNA: TGTGCCAGCAGCTTAGTCTCAGGGTCTGAAAAACTGTTTTTT.

The chain uses TRBV4-1 and TRBJ2-3, with no clear D. The germline gives CDR1 MGHRA, CDR2 YSYEKL. CDR3 length: 15 residues. Trimming took 0 bases from V and 1 from J, leaving 8 bases between them. CDR3 bases: TGCGCCAGCAGCCAAGACGGCGGAGGCACAGATACGCAGTATTTT. It is translated as CASSQDGGGTDTQYF.

The V and J genes are TRBV5-4 and TRBJ2-5; D is unresolved. Germline V gene sequence: CDR1 SGHNT, CDR2 YYREEE (reference sequence). With 6 bases removed from V and 7 bases from J, the gap between germline ends came to 16 bases. The CDR3 has 13 amino acids. In DNA, the CDR3 is TGTGCCAGCAACGATTGGACGGGCGGGACCCAGTACTTC. It translates to CASNDWTGGTQYF.

This rearrangement joins TRBV5-1 to TRBJ2-1, with 12 bases matching TRBD2. Germline trimming cut 2 bases from V and 0 bases from J; bases unmatched to any gene: 12. The CDR3 is 20 residues long. Germline lookup yields CDR1 SGHRS and CDR2 YFSETQ. The CDR3 loop reads CASSFRPWTSGASSYNEQFF. The CDR3 DNA follows: TGCGCCAGCAGCTTCAGACCGTGGACTAGCGGGGCGAGCTCCTACAATGAGCAGTTCTTC.

The chain links TRBV6-1 to TRBJ2-2; 10 bases map to TRBD2. This CDR3 is 16 amino acids long. Germline trimming cut 2 bases from V and 6 bases from J; bases unmatched to any gene: 6. Germline V gene lookup returns CDR1 MNHNS and CDR2 SASEGT. In nucleotides, the CDR3 is TGTGCCAGCAGTGAATTTTGGCTAGCGGGAGCCGGGGAGCTGTTTTTT. Its translation is CASSEFWLAGAGELFF.

This clone has just a few counts. The rearrangement joins TRBV7-9 to TRBJ2-5; no clear D gene. CDR1 SEHNR and CDR2 FQNEAQ come from the germline V gene (reference sequence). The CDR3 contains 13 residues. Deletions cut 9 bases from V and 5 bases from J, with 16 bases between. CDR3 in amino acids: CASIRGVGETQYF. DNA of the CDR3: TGTGCCAGTATACGAGGAGTAGGCGAGACCCAGTACTTC.

This clone was recorded only once. The chain recombines TRBV5-1 with TRBJ2-3; either TRBD1 or TRBD2 may supply D (7 bases each). Germline CDR1 and CDR2: SGHRS and YFSETQ. The CDR3 consists of 16 residues. The V end lost 0 bases, the J end lost 3 bases, and 14 bases lay between the germline ends. DNA of the CDR3: TGCGCCAGCAGCTTGGGAGACAGGGAGGGAACAGATACGCAGTATTTT. This codes for CASSLGDREGTDTQYF.

The rearrangement links TRBV6-1 to TRBJ1-5; no definite D call. CDR3 length: 15 residues. V was pared by 1 base and J by 0 bases, with 7 bases between. Looked up from germline, CDR1 is MNHNS and CDR2 is SASEGT. In nucleotides, the CDR3 is TGTGCCAGCAGTGAAGGAGGGTATAGCAATCAGCCCCAGCATTTT. This encodes CASSEGGYSNQPQHF.